This TCR beta chain was captured by sequencing in a study of blood T cell repertoires in COVID-19. Across the study: Sites in the United States, Italy and Spain provided acute and convalescent COVID-19 samples.

The table came from immunoSEQ multiplex PCR; TCRdb's copy has only in-frame clones and leaves some out. Seen here are roughly 65,000 clones, approximately 79% observed once, and the top ten hold 15% to 20%. There are 13 residues in the CDR3. Germline loops: CDR1 KGHDR, CDR2 SFDVKD. V lost 3 bases and J 6 bases, leaving 7 bases between the germline ends. The clonotype was recovered from a man in his 60s with acute or convalescent COVID-19. The source material was peripheral blood. The chain has TRBV24-1 and TRBJ2-2; tentatively, D is TRBD2 (6 bases). The CDR3 coding sequence is TGTGCCACCAGTGATCCGGGGGCCGGGGAGCTGTTTTTT. It translates to CATSDPGAGELFF.